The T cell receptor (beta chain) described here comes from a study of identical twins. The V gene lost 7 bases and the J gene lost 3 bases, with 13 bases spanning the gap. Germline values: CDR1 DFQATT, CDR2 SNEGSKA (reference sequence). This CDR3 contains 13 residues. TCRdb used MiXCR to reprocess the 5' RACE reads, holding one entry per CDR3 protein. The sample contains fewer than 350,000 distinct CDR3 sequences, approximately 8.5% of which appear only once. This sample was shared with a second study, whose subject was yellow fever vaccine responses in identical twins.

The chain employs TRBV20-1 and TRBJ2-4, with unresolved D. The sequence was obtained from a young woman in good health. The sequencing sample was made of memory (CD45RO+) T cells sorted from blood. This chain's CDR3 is CSVFVSSKNIQYF. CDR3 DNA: TGCAGTGTATTCGTTTCGAGCAAAAACATTCAGTACTTC.